This T cell receptor beta chain is from a study of T cells in Graves' hyperthyroidism and ophthalmopathy (dated by TCRdb to the late 2010s). As for the study more broadly: Peripheral blood was sampled at the time of initial diagnosis, prior to any treatment. To identify TCR V-J signatures that set the groups apart, the researchers used a discovery cohort of 100 patients, made up of 40 to 45 with Graves' ophthalmopathy and 57 with stable Graves' hyperthyroidism. Whether ophthalmopathy could be predicted prospectively was tested in an independent validation cohort made up of about 20 hyperthyroidism patients plus 17 patients who later progressed to ophthalmopathy. The approximately 98 discovery patients were randomly divided into training and test sets at a 7:3 ratio. In roughly six Graves' hyperthyroidism patients, the study also compared T-cell repertoires from thyroid tissue with T-cell repertoires from blood. Following sampling, methimazole starting at 30 mg daily was given to hyperthyroidism patients, and high-dose intravenous methylprednisolone was given to ophthalmopathy patients. The paper reports TCR Vbeta CDR3 sequencing of over 120 peripheral blood samples: approximately 41 ophthalmopathy, fewer than 85 hyperthyroidism and about 17 progressor patients. Results and caveats for the whole study, not just this receptor: A 13 V-J signature model separated ophthalmopathy from stable hyperthyroidism, with roughly 88% sensitivity and just under 84% specificity in cross-validation and 80%/75% in testing. In validation, the model predicted progression to ophthalmopathy a median of about 6.8 months before onset, with approximately 70% sensitivity and more than 72% specificity. Most expanded thyroid clonotypes (frequency above 0.001) were also detected in blood, a finding suggesting that blood repertoires may reflect thyroid immune responses. No statistical method was used to fix the sample size in advance, and group allocation was not hidden from the investigators.

V trim: 7 bases; J trim: 1 base; unmatched bases: 4. Including cysteine and phenylalanine, the CDR3 has 14 amino acids. Only CDR3 DNA remains: 42 bases, in frame from the first base. Amplification of TCR beta CDR3 regions was carried out from RNA transcripts. A first-round RT-PCR of the TCR CDR3 used the HTBI primer set with the Qiagen OneStep RT-PCR kit. Libraries were constructed in a second round of multiplex PCR, after which size selection and purification were carried out. Sequencing of the libraries was done on an Illumina HiSeq2000 using paired-end 100 bp reads. In the authors' own workflow: SOAPnuke was used to process the raw data, throwing out any read that contained adapters or uncalled bases, had a mean Phred below 15, or lacked an exact constant-primer or identifier match. High-quality paired reads were merged using COPE v1.2.5, and each unique nucleotide sequence was defined as a clonotype. MiTCR v1.1 was used to align the clonotypes against IMGT TRBV, TRBD and TRBJ reference segments. Analysis was restricted to V-J combinations with a frequency above 0.0001, which covered roughly 99% of repertoires. A TCS score was defined as the ratio between F50 (clonal expansion) and ExV (chaos), using BLOSUM62-based TCRdist between CDR3 peptides within each V-J. Welch's t-statistics and random forest reduced 514 V-J features to some 14, which were used in a naive Bayes classifier (R e1071). In TCRdb, the public reads were trimmed at Q25 with fastp and aligned with MiXCR, with productive beta chains retained. Identical CDR3 proteins give one entry, which carries the most common genes and DNA. In this record, the V and J calls reflect TCRdb's handling and not the investigators' own analysis. Present in this sample are around 600,000 distinct CDR3 sequences, 14% of which were seen just once. More than 6% of the sample comes from the top ten.

In the ophthalmopathy patients, disease was moderately to severely active, with a Clinical Activity Score of 3 or more, a NOSPECS grade of 4 or more, and a duration of less than 3 months. Any patient with an uncontrolled infection, another autoimmune disease, pregnancy or lactation was excluded. Diagnoses relied on clinical symptoms, serum thyroxine and TRAb, thyroid ultrasound and orbital computed tomography. PBMCs were isolated from 7.5 to 10 ml of fresh peripheral blood by Ficoll-Paque density gradient centrifugation. Total RNA was extracted with Trizol reagent, and quality was checked on an Agilent 2100 Bioanalyzer. This clonotype was detected a few times. The target of this receptor is not known. Within one base of it there is no much larger clone, and no base qualities were kept.

The sequence joins TRBV12-3 or TRBV12-4 to TRBJ1-2, with 9 bases in between that match TRBD1. The sample comprised blood. This sequence was found in a woman under 30 with Graves' ophthalmopathy. At the DNA level, the sequence is TGTGCCAGCATTCCGGGACAGGGTAACTATGGCTACACCTTC. Its protein reads: CASIPGQGNYGYTF.